This T cell receptor (beta chain) is from a study of blood T cell repertoires in COVID-19. Across the study: The study drew acute and convalescent COVID-19 samples from the United States, Italy and Spain. T cells, B-cell-depleted T cells, or PBMCs provided the cDNA or gDNA that served as material.

In the authors' methods: Estimates of nucleated cell counts were drawn from the amplification of reference gene primers. Measured with immunoSEQ multiplex PCR; TCRdb has only the in-frame clones, and not every one. The D gene and trimming were derived from the DNA, and the V and J assignments and clone size from that table. The sample includes fewer than 200,000 clones, roughly 85% seen only once; the top ten take about 3%. CDR1 and CDR2 from the germline V gene are MNHEY and SMNVEV (reference sequence). J was trimmed by 7 bases and V by 5 bases; bases with no gene match: 14. The CDR3 contains 18 residues.

The sample consisted of peripheral blood. This receptor was identified in a human donor with acute or convalescent COVID-19. The donor label of this sample is uncertain. This chain connects TRBV27 to TRBJ2-2; TRBD2 aligns across 12 bases. The chain's CDR3 is CASSPPGLAGTRGGELFF. The CDR3 DNA reads as TGTGCCAGCAGTCCTCCCGGACTAGCGGGAACTCGGGGCGGGGAGCTGTTTTTT.